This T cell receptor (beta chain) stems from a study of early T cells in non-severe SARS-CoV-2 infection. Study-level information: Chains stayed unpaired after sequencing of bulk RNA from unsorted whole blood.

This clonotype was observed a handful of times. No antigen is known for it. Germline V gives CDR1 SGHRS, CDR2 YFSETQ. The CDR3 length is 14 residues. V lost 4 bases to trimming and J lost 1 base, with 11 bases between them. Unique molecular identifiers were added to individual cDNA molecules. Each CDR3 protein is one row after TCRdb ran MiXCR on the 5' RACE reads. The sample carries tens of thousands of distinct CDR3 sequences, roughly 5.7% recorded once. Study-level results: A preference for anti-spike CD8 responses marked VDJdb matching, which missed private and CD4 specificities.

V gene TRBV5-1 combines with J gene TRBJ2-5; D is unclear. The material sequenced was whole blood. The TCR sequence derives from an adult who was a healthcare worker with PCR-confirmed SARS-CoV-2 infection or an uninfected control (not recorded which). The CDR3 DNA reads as TGCGCCAGCAGCCCCCCCCCTAGCCAAGAGACCCAGTACTTC. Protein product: CASSPPPSQETQYF.